These 17 T cell receptor beta chains came from one sample sequenced in a study of response to subunit inactivated influenza vaccine. A single record per CDR3 protein comes from TCRdb applying MiXCR to the RT-PCR reads. The profile covers hundreds of thousands of distinct CDR3 sequences, with 18% appearing a single time and about a tenth taken by the ten largest. The sample here was PBMCs from blood, taken roughly 5 days after vaccination. These receptors came from a man in his forties or fifties who received an inactivated influenza vaccine.

This clonotype was counted at least ten times. The chain is built from TRBV4-2 and TRBJ2-7; D is ambiguous. CDR1 is LGHNA, CDR2 YNFKEQ, per germline. V was pared by 0 bases and J by 0 bases, with 9 bases between. The CDR3 runs to 15 residues. The CDR3 coding sequence is TGTGCCAGCAGCCAAGAACGGGTAAGCTCCTACGAGCAGTACTTC. Encoded protein: CASSQERVSSYEQYF.

This clonotype was seen a handful of times. The V gene is TRBV29-1, the J gene TRBJ1-1; D remains ambiguous. In germline, CDR1 is SQVTM, CDR2 ANQGSEA. Between the trimmed V and J ends, which lost 5 bases and 4 bases, there was a span of 8 bases. The length of the CDR3 is 11 residues. The CDR3 sequence: CSVRPGTEAFF. The CDR3 DNA sequence: TGCAGCGTTAGGCCGGGCACTGAAGCTTTCTTT. Combining the CDR3 with reference TRBV29-1 and TRBJ1-1 gives the whole variable domain SAVISQKPSRDICQRGTSLTIQCQVDSQVTMMFWYRQQPGQSLTLIATANQGSEATYESGFVIDKFPISRPNLTFSTLTVSNMSPEDSSIYLCSVRPGTEAFFGQGTRLTVV.

This chain uses TRBV20-1 with TRBJ1-2; TRBD1 matches 8 bases. The V gene end was trimmed by 5 bases and the J gene end by 3 bases; junction bases not matched to a gene: 8. The CDR3 is 14 residues long. The germline V gene has CDR1 DFQATT and CDR2 SNEGSKA (reference sequence). This CDR3 is CSASAGGFDYGYTF. For the CDR3, the DNA is TGCAGTGCTTCAGCAGGGGGCTTTGACTATGGCTACACCTTC.

This clonotype was counted only a few times. The V and J genes are TRBV29-1 and TRBJ2-1, with 8 bases identical to TRBD2. Losses at the gene ends were 0 bases for V and 3 bases for J; bases not matched to a gene: 4. The CDR3 spans 15 residues. CDR1 is SQVTM and CDR2 is ANQGSEA in the germline V gene. The CDR3 protein is CSVEDRLASYNEQFF. In nucleotides, the CDR3 is TGCAGCGTTGAAGACAGACTAGCGAGCTACAATGAGCAGTTCTTC.

V gene TRBV27 combines with J gene TRBJ2-7, with D perhaps matching TRBD1 or TRBD2 (7 bases each). This CDR3 is 13 amino acids long. Germline CDR1 MNHEY, CDR2 SMNVEV (reference sequence). Trimming removed 10 bases from V and 4 bases from J, with 17 bases in between. The CDR3 DNA reads TGTGCCACCGCCCGGCAGGGGGGGTACGAGCAGTACTTC. Its protein product is CATARQGGYEQYF.

This clonotype showed up just a few times. The chain couples TRBV20-1 to TRBJ1-2; D call uncertain. From germline, CDR1 is DFQATT and CDR2 SNEGSKA (reference sequence). The length of the CDR3 is 13 residues. Trimming cost V 0 bases and J 4 bases, with 9 bases left between them. DNA of the CDR3: TGCAGTGCTAGAGAGGCGCGGAGCTATGGCTACACCTTC. Translating it yields CSAREARSYGYTF.

The chain links TRBV3-1 to TRBJ1-6; D gene ambiguous. From germline, CDR1 is LGHDT and CDR2 YNNKEL (reference sequence). V was clipped by 0 bases and J by 10 bases, with 13 bases between them. The CDR3 consists of 15 residues. CDR3 nucleotides: TGTGCCAGCAGCCAAGACGCAGGATCTCGATCACCCCTCCACTTT. Translated: CASSQDAGSRSPLHF.

The sample holds a few counts of this clonotype. The V call is TRBV12-3 or TRBV12-4, the J call TRBJ2-7, with TRBD1 matching over 9 bases. Trimming took 1 base from V and 2 from J; bases not matched to a gene: 6. The CDR3 has 16 residues. This CDR3 is CASSLEPGQGTYEQYF. CDR3 in DNA: TGTGCCAGCAGTTTAGAACCGGGACAGGGAACCTACGAGCAGTACTTC.

This clonotype has more than one count but fewer than ten. The CDR3 is CSAREFKGGGETQYF. The CDR3 DNA follows: TGCAGTGCTAGAGAGTTCAAGGGGGGTGGAGAGACCCAGTACTTC. The chain combines TRBV20-1 with TRBJ2-5; tentatively, D is TRBD1 or TRBD2 (6 bases each). Germline V CDR1 and CDR2: DFQATT, SNEGSKA (reference sequence). Trimming took 0 bases from V and 4 from J, leaving 15 bases between them. The CDR3 totals 15 residues.

V gene TRBV4-2 combines with J gene TRBJ2-1; D is undetermined. Trimming took 0 bases from V and 0 from J, leaving 9 bases between them. Germline lookup yields CDR1 LGHNA and CDR2 YNFKEQ. The CDR3 is made up of 16 amino acids. Here the CDR3 DNA reads TGTGCCAGCAGCCAAGAAGGGTATCGCTCCTACAATGAGCAGTTCTTC. Residues: CASSQEGYRSYNEQFF.

This chain joins TRBV28 and TRBJ1-5; no clear D. V shed 8 bases and J shed 7 bases, with 15 bases lying between them. The CDR3 runs to 13 residues. Germline CDR1 is MDHEN and CDR2 is SYDVKM. CDR3 nucleotide sequence: TGTGCCAGCGTCAAATGGGCTGACCAGCCCCAGCATTTT. Its translation is CASVKWADQPQHF.

This CDR3 reads CASRKSGQGIHEQYF. CDR3 sequence (DNA): TGTGCCAGCAGGAAGTCGGGACAAGGAATACACGAGCAGTACTTC. J is TRBJ2-7 and V is TRBV12-3 or TRBV12-4; D is perhaps TRBD1 (6 bases). The CDR3 is made up of 15 amino acids. The V gene lost 6 bases and the J gene lost 5 bases, with 20 bases spanning the gap.

The chain couples TRBV6-1 to TRBJ1-1; 11 nucleotides match TRBD1. Trimming at V came to 6 bases and at J to 1 base, leaving 16 bases not matched to a gene. The germline CDR1 and CDR2 sequences are MNHNS and SASEGT. This CDR3 is built from 19 residues. The CDR3 spells CASRRRFRTGGPSNTEAFF. CDR3 bases: TGTGCCAGCAGGCGCCGCTTCAGGACAGGGGGCCCCTCGAACACTGAAGCTTTCTTT.

This sequence joins TRBV6-1 and TRBJ1-1, with TRBD1 matching 9 bases. J was trimmed by 7 bases and V by 5 bases; bases with no gene match: 8. The V gene's germline CDR1 is MNHNS and CDR2 SASEGT. CDR3 length: 14 amino acids. CDR3 nucleotides: TGTGCCAGCAGTAAACCGGGACAGGGTGTTGAAGCTTTCTTT. Translating it yields CASSKPGQGVEAFF.

This clonotype was seen a single time. V is TRBV5-1 and J is TRBJ2-5; possible D gene TRBD1, 5 bases. The germline V gene has CDR1 SGHRS and CDR2 YFSETQ. The CDR3 runs to 13 residues. Trimming removed 5 bases at V and 0 bases at J, with 8 bases between. The CDR3 DNA reads TGCGCCAGCAGGTCAGGGTACCAAGAGACCCAGTACTTC. Its translation is CASRSGYQETQYF.

The chain links TRBV4-3 to TRBJ1-1; D perhaps matches TRBD1 (5 bases). In germline, CDR1 is LGHNA, CDR2 YSLEER. V lost 1 base and J 6 bases, leaving 18 bases between the germline ends. The CDR3 extends over 16 amino acids. The CDR3 loop is CASSQGLGKGASEAFF. CDR3 DNA: TGCGCCAGCAGCCAAGGGCTAGGTAAAGGGGCCTCTGAAGCTTTCTTT.

In this sample, this clonotype turned up a few times. The chain combines TRBV7-2 with TRBJ2-3; TRBD2 matches at 12 bases. The V gene's germline CDR1 is SGHTA and CDR2 FQGNSA. Trimming removed 6 bases from V and 4 bases from J; junction bases left unmatched: 2. This CDR3 has 14 residues. CDR3: CASSPSGRADTQYF. CDR3 coding DNA: TGTGCCAGCAGTCCTAGCGGGAGGGCAGATACGCAGTATTTT. The variable domain in full, completed from reference TRBV7-2 and TRBJ2-3, reads GAGVSQSPSNKVTEKGKDVELRCDPISGHTALYWYRQSLGQGLEFLIYFQGNSAPDKSGLPSDRFSAERTGGSVSTLTIQRTQQEDSAVYLCASSPSGRADTQYFGPGTRLTVL.